This TCR beta chain was documented in a study of neurological immune-mediated disorders. TCRdb re-analysed the 5' RACE reads in MiXCR, keeping a single row per CDR3 protein. The repertoire holds fewer than 75,000 distinct CDR3 sequences, with nearly 3.5% as singletons. Losses at the gene ends were 1 base for V and 7 bases for J; bases not matched to a gene: 8. CDR1 and CDR2 (germline): DFQATT, SNEGSKA (reference sequence). CDR3 length: 15 amino acids. At least ten counts were recorded for this clonotype. Sequencing was performed on PBMCs. The origin of this receptor is a man in his forties with multiple sclerosis. The chain couples TRBV20-1 to TRBJ2-1, with TRBD1 matching over 9 bases. DNA of the CDR3: TGCAGTGCTAGAGCTCCGGGACAGGGATCTAATGAGCAGTTCTTC. It yields the protein CSARAPGQGSNEQFF.